The entry that follows covers one TCR beta chain sequence. Only in-frame clones appear in the TCRdb table, and some are missing; sequencing was by immunoSEQ multiplex PCR. The data contain more than 150,000 clones, less than 90% of them seen just once; the ten biggest clones take up roughly 20%. The data derive from a study of blood T cell repertoires in COVID-19. Across the whole study: Acute-phase and convalescent COVID-19 samples originated in the United States, Italy and Spain.

V shed 0 bases and J 2 bases; nucleotides not matched to a gene: 8. The CDR3 runs to 18 residues. Looked up from germline, CDR1 is SGHRS and CDR2 is YFSETQ. This chain links TRBV5-1 with TRBJ2-5; 12 nucleotides line up with TRBD2. Sequencing was done on a sample of peripheral blood. This TCR derives from a man in his sixties or seventies with active or convalescent COVID-19. This CDR3 is CASSLGLAGDWGQETQYF. CDR3 sequence (DNA): TGCGCCAGCAGCTTGGGACTAGCGGGAGATTGGGGGCAAGAGACCCAGTACTTC.